A single sample gave rise to the 15 T cell receptor beta chains below, sequenced in a study of early T cells in non-severe SARS-CoV-2 infection. TCRdb independently ran MiXCR on the 5' RACE reads; one entry per CDR3 protein. The repertoire holds about 35,000 distinct CDR3 sequences, with 4.5% to 7% as singletons. Sequencing was performed on whole blood, taken at baseline. These receptors all stem from an adult who was a healthcare worker with PCR-confirmed SARS-CoV-2 infection or an uninfected control (not recorded which).

This clonotype was found many times. The rearrangement links TRBV6-6 to TRBJ2-1; D gene unclear. With 8 bases removed from V and 0 bases from J, the gap between germline ends came to 8 bases. CDR1 is MNHNY and CDR2 is SVGAGI in the germline V gene (reference sequence). The CDR3 has 13 residues. The CDR3 here is CASYQSSYNEQFF. The CDR3 DNA is TGTGCCAGCTATCAGAGCTCCTACAATGAGCAGTTCTTC.

This clonotype occurred many times. V usage is TRBV12-5 and J usage is TRBJ2-7; D possibly corresponds to TRBD1 (6 bases). The germline V gene has CDR1 LGHNT and CDR2 FRNRAP. Between the trimmed V and J ends, which lost 1 base and 3 bases, there was a span of 10 bases. This CDR3 spans 14 amino acids. CDR3 DNA: TGTGCTAGTGGTTTGGGACAGGCTATCTACGAGCAGTACTTC. This sequence encodes CASGLGQAIYEQYF.

Many counts were recorded for this clonotype. The chain uses TRBV20-1 and TRBJ2-1; no reliable D call. CDR3 length equals 11 residues. Germline assignment: CDR1 DFQATT and CDR2 SNEGSKA (reference sequence). Trimming took off 4 bases at V and 9 bases at J, with 10 bases between the two ends. The CDR3 sequence: CSAILTAEQFF. CDR3 DNA: TGCAGTGCTATCTTAACGGCTGAGCAGTTCTTC.

This clonotype has a count of ten or more. This sequence joins TRBV30 and TRBJ1-1, with D tentatively TRBD1 (6 bases). Trimming stripped 2 bases from V and 5 bases from J, with 21 bases between. The length of the CDR3 is 16 residues. Germline CDR1 is GTSNPN and CDR2 is SVGIG (reference sequence). The CDR3 DNA is TGTGCCTGGAGTCGAGCATCAGGAGGGGGGGATACTGAAGCTTTCTTT. Amino acids: CAWSRASGGGDTEAFF.

This clonotype was observed many times. The chain joins TRBV20-1 to TRBJ2-7, with 7 bases identical to TRBD2. The junction had 6 bases not matched to a gene; V was cut back by 0 bases and J by 4 bases. This CDR3 is built from 14 residues. In germline, CDR1 is DFQATT, CDR2 SNEGSKA (reference sequence). CDR3 sequence: CSARDLSGKYEQYF. CDR3 nucleotide sequence: TGCAGTGCTAGAGATCTGAGCGGGAAGTACGAGCAGTACTTC.

This clonotype was seen many times. This chain connects TRBV3-1 to TRBJ2-1; D is unresolved. The CDR3 extends over 15 amino acids. Germline V gives CDR1 LGHDT, CDR2 YNNKEL (reference sequence). The V and J ends lost 0 bases and 0 bases respectively, with 6 bases between them. CDR3 region: CASSQDMGSYNEQFF. The DNA of the CDR3 is TGTGCCAGCAGCCAAGATATGGGCTCCTACAATGAGCAGTTCTTC.

At least ten counts were recorded for this clonotype. The rearrangement uses TRBV20-1 and TRBJ2-7; D uncertain. Germline V lookup: CDR1 DFQATT, CDR2 SNEGSKA (reference sequence). Trimming removed 3 bases at V and 3 bases at J, with 9 bases between. The CDR3 length is 12 residues. The CDR3: CSARIQSYEQYF. The CDR3 region has the DNA TGCAGTGCTAGGATACAGAGCTACGAGCAGTACTTC.

This clonotype was detected only a few times. The chain has TRBV29-1 and TRBJ2-1; a possible D gene is TRBD1 (6 bases). Germline CDR1 and CDR2: SQVTM and ANQGSEA. Trimming shortened V by 1 base and J by 10 bases, and 20 bases separated the two germline ends. There are 15 residues in the CDR3. CDR3 protein: CSVEGGPLTGTEQFF. DNA for the CDR3: TGCAGCGTTGAAGGAGGCCCCCTTACCGGGACAGAGCAGTTCTTC.

This clonotype has a count of ten or more. V and J are TRBV25-1 and TRBJ2-5, with D tentatively TRBD1 (5 bases). Germline V gene sequence: CDR1 MGHDK, CDR2 SYGVNS. This CDR3 has 13 residues. With 1 base removed from V and 4 bases from J, the gap between germline ends came to 7 bases. The CDR3 sequence: CASSEWGRETQYF. The CDR3 bases are TGTGCCAGCAGTGAATGGGGCCGAGAGACCCAGTACTTC.

Ten or more counts support this clonotype. The V and J genes are TRBV2 and TRBJ1-5; weak D call: TRBD1 (6 bases). Germline CDR1 SNHLY, CDR2 FYNNEI. The CDR3 sequence is 15 residues long. V was clipped by 3 bases and J by 4 bases, with 13 bases between them. The CDR3 nucleotides read TGTGCCAGCAGTGATACAAGGGGGAGAAATCAGCCCCAGCATTTT. Its protein is CASSDTRGRNQPQHF.

This clonotype was detected ten times or more. The CDR3 nucleotides are TGTGCCAGCAGCTTAGCGGGGAGCAGCAATCAGCCCCAGCATTTT. Translation: CASSLAGSSNQPQHF. The V and J genes are TRBV7-2 and TRBJ1-5; D not resolved. Germline V gene sequence: CDR1 SGHTA, CDR2 FQGNSA. V was clipped by 0 bases and J by 1 base, with 7 bases between them. This CDR3 comprises 15 residues.

Ten or more counts support this clonotype. The V gene is TRBV12-3 or TRBV12-4, the J gene TRBJ1-1, with D tentatively TRBD1 (5 bases). V shed 8 bases and J shed 4 bases, with 11 bases lying between them. This CDR3 region has 12 residues. CDR3 sequence: CASGRAATEAFF. The CDR3 region has the DNA TGTGCCAGCGGCAGGGCGGCCACTGAAGCTTTCTTT.

In this sample, this clonotype turned up many times. The rearrangement joins TRBV2 to TRBJ1-5, with no clear D. Germline V gene sequence: CDR1 SNHLY, CDR2 FYNNEI. CDR3 length: 14 amino acids. V gave up 4 bases and J gave up 2 bases, with 9 bases separating them. CDR3 DNA sequence: TGTGCCAGCAGTGTCTGGGATGGCAATCAGCCCCAGCATTTT. This encodes CASSVWDGNQPQHF.

This clonotype was recorded at least ten times. The chain recombines TRBV5-6 with TRBJ1-1; the D is unclear. The CDR3 consists of 15 residues. With 0 bases removed from V and 1 base from J, the gap between germline ends came to 10 bases. Germline V gene lookup returns CDR1 SGHDT and CDR2 YYEEEE. CDR3 bases: TGTGCCAGCAGCTTGGAGGTACGTAGGAACACTGAAGCTTTCTTT. As protein: CASSLEVRRNTEAFF.

This clonotype has just a few counts. The V and J genes are TRBV7-6 and TRBJ2-1, with a weak D call TRBD1 (6 bases). CDR3 size: 15 residues. The ends were cut back, 2 bases at V and 7 bases at J, with 15 bases in the middle. Germline V gene lookup returns CDR1 SGHVS and CDR2 FNYEAQ. CDR3 loop: CASSLISYRENEQFF. The DNA for the CDR3 is TGTGCCAGCAGCTTAATATCATACAGGGAGAATGAGCAGTTCTTC.